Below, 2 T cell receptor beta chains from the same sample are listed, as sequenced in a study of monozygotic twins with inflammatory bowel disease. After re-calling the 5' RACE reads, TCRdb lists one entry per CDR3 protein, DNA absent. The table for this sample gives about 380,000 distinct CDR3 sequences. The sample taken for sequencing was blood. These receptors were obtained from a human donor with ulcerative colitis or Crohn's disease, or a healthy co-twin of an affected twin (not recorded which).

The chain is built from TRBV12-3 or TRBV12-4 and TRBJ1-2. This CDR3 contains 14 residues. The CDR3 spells CASSLTRNNYGYTF.

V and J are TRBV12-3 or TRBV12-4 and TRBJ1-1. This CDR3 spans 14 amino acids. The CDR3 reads CASTSGRVNTEAFF.